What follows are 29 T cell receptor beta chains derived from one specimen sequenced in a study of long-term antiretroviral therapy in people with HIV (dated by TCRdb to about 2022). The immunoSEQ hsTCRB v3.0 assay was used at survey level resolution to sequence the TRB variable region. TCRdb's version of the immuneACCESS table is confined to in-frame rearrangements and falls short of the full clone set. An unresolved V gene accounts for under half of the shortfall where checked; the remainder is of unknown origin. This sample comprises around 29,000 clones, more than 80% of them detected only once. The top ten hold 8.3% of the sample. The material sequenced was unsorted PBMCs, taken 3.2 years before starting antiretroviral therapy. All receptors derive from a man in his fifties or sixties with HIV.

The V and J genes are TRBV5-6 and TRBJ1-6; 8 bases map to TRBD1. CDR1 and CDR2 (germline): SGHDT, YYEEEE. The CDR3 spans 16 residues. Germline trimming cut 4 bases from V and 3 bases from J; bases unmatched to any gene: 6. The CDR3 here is CASSGQGRYYNSPLHF. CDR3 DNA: TGTGCCAGCAGCGGACAGGGAAGGTACTATAATTCACCCCTCCACTTT. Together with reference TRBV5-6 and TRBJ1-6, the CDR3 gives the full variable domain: DAGVTQSPTHLIKTRGQQVTLRCSPKSGHDTVSWYQQALGQGPQFIFQYYEEEERQRGNFPDRFSGHQFPNYSSELNVNALLLGDSALYLCASSGQGRYYNSPLHFGNGTRLTVT.

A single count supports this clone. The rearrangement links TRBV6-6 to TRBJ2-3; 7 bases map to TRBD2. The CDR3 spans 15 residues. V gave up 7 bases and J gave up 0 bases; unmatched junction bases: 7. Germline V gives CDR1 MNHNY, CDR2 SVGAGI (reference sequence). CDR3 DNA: TGTGCCAGCAAACGACTAGCCTTTAGCACAGATACGCAGTATTTT. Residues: CASKRLAFSTDTQYF.

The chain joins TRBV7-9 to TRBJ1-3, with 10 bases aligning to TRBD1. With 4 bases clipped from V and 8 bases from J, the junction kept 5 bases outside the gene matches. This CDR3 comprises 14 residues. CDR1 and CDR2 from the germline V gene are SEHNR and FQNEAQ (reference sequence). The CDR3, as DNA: TGTGCCAGCAGCTCAAGACAGGGGGCCCACACCATATATTTT. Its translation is CASSSRQGAHTIYF.

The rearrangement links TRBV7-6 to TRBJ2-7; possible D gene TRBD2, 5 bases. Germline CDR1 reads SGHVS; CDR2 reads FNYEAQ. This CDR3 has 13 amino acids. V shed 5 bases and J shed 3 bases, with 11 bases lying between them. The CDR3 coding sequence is TGTGCCAGCAGCCCAGACCGGGACTACGAGCAGTACTTC. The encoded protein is CASSPDRDYEQYF.

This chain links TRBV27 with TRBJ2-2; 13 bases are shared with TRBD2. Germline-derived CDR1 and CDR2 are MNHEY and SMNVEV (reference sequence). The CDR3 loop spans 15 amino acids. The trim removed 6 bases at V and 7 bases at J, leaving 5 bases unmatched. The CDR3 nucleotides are TGTGCCAGCAGAACTAGCGGGAGGGTTGACGGGGAGCTGTTTTTT. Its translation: CASRTSGRVDGELFF.

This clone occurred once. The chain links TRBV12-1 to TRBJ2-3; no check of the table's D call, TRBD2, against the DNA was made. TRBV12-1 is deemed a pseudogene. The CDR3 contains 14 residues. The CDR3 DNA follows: TGTGCCAGCAGCGGAGCCGGGGGGGCAGATACGCAGTATTTT. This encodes CASSGAGGADTQYF.

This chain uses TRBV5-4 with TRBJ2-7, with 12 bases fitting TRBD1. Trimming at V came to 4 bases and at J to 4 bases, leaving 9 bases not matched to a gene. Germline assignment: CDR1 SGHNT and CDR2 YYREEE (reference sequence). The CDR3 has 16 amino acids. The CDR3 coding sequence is TGTGCCAGCAGCCGGGACAGGGGGCGAGGGTTATACGAGCAGTACTTC. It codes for CASSRDRGRGLYEQYF.

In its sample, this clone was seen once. CDR3 DNA sequence: TGTGCCAGCAGCGTATCAAGGGGATGGGAGACCCAGTACTTC. Translation gives CASSVSRGWETQYF. V gene TRBV9 combines with J gene TRBJ2-5, with D perhaps matching TRBD1 (5 bases). This CDR3 is 14 amino acids long. Between the trimmed V and J ends, which lost 1 base and 5 bases, there was a span of 12 bases. Germline V CDR1 and CDR2: SGDLS, YYNGEE.

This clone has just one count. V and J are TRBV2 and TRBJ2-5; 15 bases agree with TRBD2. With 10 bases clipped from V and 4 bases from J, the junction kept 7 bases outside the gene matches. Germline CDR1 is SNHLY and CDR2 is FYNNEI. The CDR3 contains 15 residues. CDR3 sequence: CATFGLAGGVETQYF. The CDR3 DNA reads TGTGCCACATTCGGACTAGCGGGGGGGGTAGAGACCCAGTACTTC.

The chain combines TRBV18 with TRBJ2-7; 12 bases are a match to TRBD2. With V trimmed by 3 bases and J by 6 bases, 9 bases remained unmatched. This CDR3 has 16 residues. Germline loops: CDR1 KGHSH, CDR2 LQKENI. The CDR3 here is CASSPPTSGRITEQYF. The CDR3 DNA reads TGTGCCAGCTCACCCCCAACTAGCGGGAGGATTACCGAGCAGTACTTC. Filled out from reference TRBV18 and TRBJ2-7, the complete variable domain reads NAGVMQNPRHLVRRRGQEARLRCSPMKGHSHVYWYRQLPEEGLKFMVYLQKENIIDESGMPKERFSAEFPKEGPSILRIQQVVRGDSAAYFCASSPPTSGRITEQYFGPGTRLTVT.

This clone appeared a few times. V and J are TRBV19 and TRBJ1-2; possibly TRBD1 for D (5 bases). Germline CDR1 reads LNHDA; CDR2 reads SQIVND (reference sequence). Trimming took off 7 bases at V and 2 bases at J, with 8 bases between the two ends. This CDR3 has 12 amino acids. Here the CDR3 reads CASNRLNYGYTF. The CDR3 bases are TGTGCCAGTAACAGGCTGAACTATGGCTACACCTTC. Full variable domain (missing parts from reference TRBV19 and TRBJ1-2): DGGITQSPKYLFRKEGQNVTLSCEQNLNHDAMYWYRQDPGQGLRLIYYSQIVNDFQKGDIAEGYSVSREKKESFPLTVTSAQKNPTAFYLCASNRLNYGYTFGSGTRLTVV.

The CDR3 loop is CASSWGQGSNQPQHF. CDR3 in DNA: TGTGCCAGCAGTTGGGGACAGGGTAGCAATCAGCCCCAGCATTTT. The genes are TRBV2 and TRBJ1-5, with 9 bases matching TRBD1. Germline CDR1 is SNHLY and CDR2 is FYNNEI. This CDR3 comprises 15 residues. Trimming removed 5 bases from V and 0 bases from J; junction bases left unmatched: 2.

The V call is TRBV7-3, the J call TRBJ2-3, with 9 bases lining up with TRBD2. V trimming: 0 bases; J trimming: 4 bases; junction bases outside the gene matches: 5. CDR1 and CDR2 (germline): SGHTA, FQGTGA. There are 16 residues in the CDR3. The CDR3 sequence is CASSLTLASGADTQYF. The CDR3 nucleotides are TGTGCCAGCAGCTTAACGTTGGCTAGCGGGGCAGATACGCAGTATTTT. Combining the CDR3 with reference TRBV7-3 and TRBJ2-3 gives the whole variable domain GAGVSQTPSNKVTEKGKYVELRCDPISGHTALYWYRQSLGQGPEFLIYFQGTGAADDSGLPNDRFFAVRPEGSVSTLKIQRTERGDSAVYLCASSLTLASGADTQYFGPGTRLTVL.

CDR3 nucleotides: TGTGCCAGTAGTATCCAGGGACAGTACTACGAGCAGTACTTC. Protein: CASSIQGQYYEQYF. This rearrangement joins TRBV19 to TRBJ2-7; TRBD1 matches at 7 bases. The V gene end was trimmed by 3 bases and the J gene end by 3 bases; junction bases not matched to a gene: 5. Germline loops: CDR1 LNHDA, CDR2 SQIVND (reference sequence). CDR3 length equals 14 residues.

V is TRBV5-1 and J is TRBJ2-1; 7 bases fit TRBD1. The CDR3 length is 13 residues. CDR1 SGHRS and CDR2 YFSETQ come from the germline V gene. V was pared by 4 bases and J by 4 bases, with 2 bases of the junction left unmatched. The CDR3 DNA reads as TGCGCCAGCAGCCCGGGACAGTACAATGAGCAGTTCTTC. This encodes CASSPGQYNEQFF. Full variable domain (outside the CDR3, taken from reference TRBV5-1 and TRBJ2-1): KAGVTQTPRYLIKTRGQQVTLSCSPISGHRSVSWYQQTPGQGLQFLFEYFSETQRNKGNFPGRFSGRQFSNSRSEMNVSTLELGDSALYLCASSPGQYNEQFFGPGTRLTVL.

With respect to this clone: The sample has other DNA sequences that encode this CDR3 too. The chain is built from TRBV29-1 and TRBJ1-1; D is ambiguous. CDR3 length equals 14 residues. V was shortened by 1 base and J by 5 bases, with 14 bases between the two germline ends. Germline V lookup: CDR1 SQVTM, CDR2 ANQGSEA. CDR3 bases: TGCAGCGTTGAAGGGACTCTCTCCGGGACTGAAGCTTTCTTT. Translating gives CSVEGTLSGTEAFF. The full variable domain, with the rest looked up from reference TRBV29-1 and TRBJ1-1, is SAVISQKPSRDICQRGTSLTIQCQVDSQVTMMFWYRQQPGQSLTLIATANQGSEATYESGFVIDKFPISRPNLTFSTLTVSNMSPEDSSIYLCSVEGTLSGTEAFFGQGTRLTVV.

CDR3 sequence reads: CASSLLSREFF. The CDR3 DNA sequence: TGTGCCAGCAGTTTACTCTCACGGGAGTTCTTC. This chain joins TRBV27 and TRBJ2-1; no definite D call. Germline V gene lookup returns CDR1 MNHEY and CDR2 SMNVEV (reference sequence). The CDR3 length is 11 residues. The V and J ends lost 2 bases and 14 bases respectively, with 10 bases between them.

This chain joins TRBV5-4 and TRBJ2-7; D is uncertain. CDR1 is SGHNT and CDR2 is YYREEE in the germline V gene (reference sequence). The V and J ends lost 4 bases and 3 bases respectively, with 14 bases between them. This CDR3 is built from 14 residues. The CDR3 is CASSPGRQIYEQYF. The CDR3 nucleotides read TGTGCCAGCAGCCCGGGCCGACAAATCTACGAGCAGTACTTC.

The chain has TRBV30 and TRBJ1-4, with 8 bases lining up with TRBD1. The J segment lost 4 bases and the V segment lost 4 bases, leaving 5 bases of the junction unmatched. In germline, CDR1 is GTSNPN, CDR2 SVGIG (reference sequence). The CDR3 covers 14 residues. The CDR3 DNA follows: TGTGCCTGGAACCGGGACAGGATTAATGAAAAACTGTTTTTT. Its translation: CAWNRDRINEKLFF.

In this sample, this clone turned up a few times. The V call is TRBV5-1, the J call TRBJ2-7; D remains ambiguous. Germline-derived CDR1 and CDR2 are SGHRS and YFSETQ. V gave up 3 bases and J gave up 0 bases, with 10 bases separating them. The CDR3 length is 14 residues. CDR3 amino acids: CASSSATSSYEQYF. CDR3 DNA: TGCGCCAGCAGCTCAGCGACAAGCTCCTACGAGCAGTACTTC.

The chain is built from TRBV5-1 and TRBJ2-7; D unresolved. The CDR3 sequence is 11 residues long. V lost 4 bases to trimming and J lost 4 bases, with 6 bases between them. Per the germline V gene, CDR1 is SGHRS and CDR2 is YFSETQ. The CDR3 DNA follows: TGCGCCAGCAGCCCAGGATACGAGCAGTACTTC. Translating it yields CASSPGYEQYF.

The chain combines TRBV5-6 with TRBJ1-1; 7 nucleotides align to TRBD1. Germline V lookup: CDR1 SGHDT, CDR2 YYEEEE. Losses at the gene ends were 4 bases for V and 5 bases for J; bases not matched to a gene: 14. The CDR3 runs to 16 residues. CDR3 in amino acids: CASSPTTGAGVTEAFF. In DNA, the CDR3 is TGTGCCAGCAGCCCGACAACAGGGGCGGGTGTGACTGAAGCTTTCTTT.

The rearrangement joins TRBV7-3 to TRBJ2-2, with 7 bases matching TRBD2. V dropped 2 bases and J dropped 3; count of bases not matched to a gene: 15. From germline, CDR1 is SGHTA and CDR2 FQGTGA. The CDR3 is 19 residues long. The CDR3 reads CASSLGGGRHSNDTGELFF. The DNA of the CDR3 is TGTGCCAGCAGCTTAGGGGGGGGACGACACAGCAATGACACCGGGGAGCTGTTTTTT.

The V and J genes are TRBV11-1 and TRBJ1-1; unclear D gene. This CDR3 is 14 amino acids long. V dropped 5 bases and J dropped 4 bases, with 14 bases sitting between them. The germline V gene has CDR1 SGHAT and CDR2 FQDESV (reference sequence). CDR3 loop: CASSNDVDLTEAFF. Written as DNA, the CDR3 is TGTGCCAGCAGCAATGACGTAGACCTCACTGAAGCTTTCTTT.

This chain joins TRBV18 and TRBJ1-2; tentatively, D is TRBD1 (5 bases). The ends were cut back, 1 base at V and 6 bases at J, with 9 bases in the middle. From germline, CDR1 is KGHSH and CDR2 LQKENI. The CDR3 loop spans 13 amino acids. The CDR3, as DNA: TGTGCCAGCTCACCACTCTCAGGGCATGGCTACACCTTC. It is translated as CASSPLSGHGYTF.

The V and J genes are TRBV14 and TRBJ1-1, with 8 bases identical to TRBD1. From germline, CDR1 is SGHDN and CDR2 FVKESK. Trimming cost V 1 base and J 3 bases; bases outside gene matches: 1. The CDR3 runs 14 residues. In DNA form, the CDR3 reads TGTGCCAGCAGCCAAGGACAGGGGTACACTGAAGCTTTCTTT. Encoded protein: CASSQGQGYTEAFF.

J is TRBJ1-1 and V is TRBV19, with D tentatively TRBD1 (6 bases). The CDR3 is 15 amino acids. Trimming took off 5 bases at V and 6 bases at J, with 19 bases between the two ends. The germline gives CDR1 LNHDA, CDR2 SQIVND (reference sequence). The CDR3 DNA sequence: TGTGCCAGTAGTTTGTGGAACAGGGATAATTCTGAAGCTTTCTTT. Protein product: CASSLWNRDNSEAFF.

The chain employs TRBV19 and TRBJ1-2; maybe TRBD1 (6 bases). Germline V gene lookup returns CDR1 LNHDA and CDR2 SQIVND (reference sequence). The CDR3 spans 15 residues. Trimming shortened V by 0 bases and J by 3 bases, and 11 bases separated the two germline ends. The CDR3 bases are TGTGCCAGTAGTATAGATCAGGACAGCTACTATGGCTACACCTTC. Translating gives CASSIDQDSYYGYTF.

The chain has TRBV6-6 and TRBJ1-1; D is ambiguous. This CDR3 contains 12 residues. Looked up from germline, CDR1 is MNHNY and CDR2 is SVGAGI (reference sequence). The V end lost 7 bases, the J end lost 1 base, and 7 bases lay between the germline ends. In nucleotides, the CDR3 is TGTGCCAGCATAGGACCGAACACTGAAGCTTTCTTT. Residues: CASIGPNTEAFF.